Below, one T cell receptor beta chain is given with its context. The data are from a study of blood T cell repertoires in COVID-19. Study information: Donors in the United States, Italy and Spain gave samples during acute or convalescent COVID-19. In each case, the material was cDNA or gDNA derived from T cells, B-cell-depleted T cells, or PBMCs.

The junction had 10 bases not matched to a gene; V was cut back by 6 bases and J by 0 bases. Germline loops: CDR1 KGHDR, CDR2 SFDVKD. The CDR3 sequence is 18 residues long. In the original analysis: Amplification of reference gene primers was used by the study to estimate nucleated cell counts. The data were produced by immunoSEQ multiplex PCR, yet TCRdb's version contains in-frame clones alone and is incomplete. That table is the source of V, J and clone size, and D and trimming were worked out from the DNA. Of 200,000 to 250,000 clones in the sample, about 88% are singletons; the top ten hold 2.5% to 3.5%.

This receptor was obtained from a middle-aged man who had recovered from COVID-19. The sequencing input was peripheral blood. The chain employs TRBV24-1 and TRBJ2-1; 10 bases agree with TRBD2. The CDR3 is CATSSLAGDQSSYNEQFF. The CDR3 DNA sequence: TGTGCCACCAGTAGTCTAGCGGGAGACCAGAGCTCCTACAATGAGCAGTTCTTC.